This T cell receptor (beta chain) was observed in a study of T cell repertoires in cytomegalovirus infection. One entry per CDR3 protein results from TCRdb running MiXCR on the reads. The sample has hundreds of thousands of distinct CDR3 sequences; 24% are singletons. The CDR3 covers 16 residues. The V gene's germline CDR1 is SGHDN and CDR2 FVKESK. With 3 bases clipped from V and 3 bases from J, the junction kept 10 bases outside the gene matches. The TCR sequence derives from a human donor in good health (CMV status not recorded). Some clones in this sample may be carry-over from other donors' samples. The sample comprised CD8+ T cells from PBMCs. The chain couples TRBV14 to TRBJ2-7, with 8 bases identical to TRBD1. CDR3 loop: CASSHLSGQVIYEQYF. DNA for the CDR3: TGTGCCAGCAGCCACCTTTCGGGACAGGTGATCTACGAGCAGTACTTC. Full variable domain (rest looked up from reference TRBV14 and TRBJ2-7): EAGVTQFPSHSVIEKGQTVTLRCDPISGHDNLYWYRRVMGKEIKFLLHFVKESKQDESGMPNNRFLAERTGGTYSTLKVQPAELEDSGVYFCASSHLSGQVIYEQYFGPGTRLTVT.